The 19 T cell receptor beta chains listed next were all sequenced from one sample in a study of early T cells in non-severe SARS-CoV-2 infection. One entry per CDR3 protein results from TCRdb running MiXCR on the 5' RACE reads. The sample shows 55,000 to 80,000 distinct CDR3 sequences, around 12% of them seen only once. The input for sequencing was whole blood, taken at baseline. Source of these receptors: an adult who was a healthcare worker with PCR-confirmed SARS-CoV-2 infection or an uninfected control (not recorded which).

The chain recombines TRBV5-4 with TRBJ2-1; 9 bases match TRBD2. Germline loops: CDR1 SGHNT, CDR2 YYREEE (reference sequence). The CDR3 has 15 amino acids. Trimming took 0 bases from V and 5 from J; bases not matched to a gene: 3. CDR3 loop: CASSLGGRANNEQFF. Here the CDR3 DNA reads TGTGCCAGCAGCTTGGGCGGGAGGGCCAACAATGAGCAGTTCTTC.

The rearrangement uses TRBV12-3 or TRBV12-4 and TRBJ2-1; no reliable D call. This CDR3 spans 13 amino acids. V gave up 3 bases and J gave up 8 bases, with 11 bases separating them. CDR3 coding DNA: TGTGCCAGCAGTTTGATCTCATGGGATGAGCAGTTCTTC. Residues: CASSLISWDEQFF.

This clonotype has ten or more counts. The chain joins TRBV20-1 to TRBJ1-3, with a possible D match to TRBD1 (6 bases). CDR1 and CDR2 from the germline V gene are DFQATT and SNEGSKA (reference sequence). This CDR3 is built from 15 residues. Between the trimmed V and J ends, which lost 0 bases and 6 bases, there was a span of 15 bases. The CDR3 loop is CSAREGTRTENTIYF. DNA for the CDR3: TGCAGTGCTAGAGAGGGGACAAGAACTGAAAACACCATATATTTT.

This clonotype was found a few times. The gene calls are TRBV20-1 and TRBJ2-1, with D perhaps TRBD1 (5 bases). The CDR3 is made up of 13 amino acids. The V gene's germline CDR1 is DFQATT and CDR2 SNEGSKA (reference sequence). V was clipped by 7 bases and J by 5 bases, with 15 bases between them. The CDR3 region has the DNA TGCAGTGTAATGGGGCGCCGCGACAATGAGCAGTTCTTC. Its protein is CSVMGRRDNEQFF.

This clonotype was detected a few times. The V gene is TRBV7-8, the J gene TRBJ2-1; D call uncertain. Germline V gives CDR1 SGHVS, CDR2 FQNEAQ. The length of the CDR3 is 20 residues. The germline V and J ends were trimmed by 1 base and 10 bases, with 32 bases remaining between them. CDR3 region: CASSLGRAPTKGLDLNEQFF. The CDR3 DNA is TGTGCCAGCAGCTTAGGTCGGGCGCCTACTAAGGGTCTGGACCTCAACGAGCAGTTCTTC.

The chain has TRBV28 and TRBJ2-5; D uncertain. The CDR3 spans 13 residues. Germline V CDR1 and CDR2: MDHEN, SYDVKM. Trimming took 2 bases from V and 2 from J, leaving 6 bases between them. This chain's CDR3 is CASSLRNQETQYF. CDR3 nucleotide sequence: TGTGCCAGCAGTTTACGAAATCAAGAGACCCAGTACTTC.

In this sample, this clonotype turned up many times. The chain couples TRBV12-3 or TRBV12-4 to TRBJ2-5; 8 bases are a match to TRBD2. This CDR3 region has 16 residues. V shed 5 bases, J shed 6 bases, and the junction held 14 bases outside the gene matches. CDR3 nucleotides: TGTGCCAGCAGTGCCGGGCGTAGCGGGATTTTGAAGACCCAGTACTTC. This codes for CASSAGRSGILKTQYF.

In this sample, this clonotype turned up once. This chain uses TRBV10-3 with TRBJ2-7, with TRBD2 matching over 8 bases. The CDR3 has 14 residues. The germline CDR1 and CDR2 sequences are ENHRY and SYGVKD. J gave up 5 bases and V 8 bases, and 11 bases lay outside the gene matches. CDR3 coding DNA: TGTGCCATCCGTCTCTCGGGAGGGAATGACGAGCAGTACTTC. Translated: CAIRLSGGNDEQYF.

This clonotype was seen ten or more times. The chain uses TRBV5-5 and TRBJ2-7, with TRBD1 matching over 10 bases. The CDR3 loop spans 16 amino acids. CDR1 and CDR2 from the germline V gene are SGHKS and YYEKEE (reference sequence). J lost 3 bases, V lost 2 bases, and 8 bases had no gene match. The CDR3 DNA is TGTGCCAGCAGCTTCGAGCGCGGGACAGGGGTCTACGAGCAGTACTTC. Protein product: CASSFERGTGVYEQYF.

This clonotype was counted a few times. The CDR3: CASSYGMEAYEQYF. The DNA for the CDR3 is TGTGCCAGCAGTTACGGAATGGAGGCCTACGAGCAGTACTTC. The chain joins TRBV6-2 or TRBV6-3 to TRBJ2-7, with a weak D call TRBD2 (5 bases). V dropped 2 bases and J dropped 2 bases, with 10 bases sitting between them. The CDR3 sequence is 14 residues long. From germline, CDR1 is MNHEY and CDR2 SVGEGT.

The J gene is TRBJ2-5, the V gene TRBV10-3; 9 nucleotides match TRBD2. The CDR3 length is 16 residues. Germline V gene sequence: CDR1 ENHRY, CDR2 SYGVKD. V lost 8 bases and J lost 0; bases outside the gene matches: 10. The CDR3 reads CAIGGSLAGNQETQYF. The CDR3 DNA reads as TGTGCCATCGGAGGGTCACTAGCGGGTAACCAAGAGACCCAGTACTTC.

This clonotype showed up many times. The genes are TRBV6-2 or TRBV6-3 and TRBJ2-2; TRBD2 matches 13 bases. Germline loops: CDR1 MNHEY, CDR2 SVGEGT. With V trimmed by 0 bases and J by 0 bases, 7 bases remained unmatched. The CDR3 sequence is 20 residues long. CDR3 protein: CASSYSRTSGRITNTGELFF. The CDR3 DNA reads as TGTGCCAGCAGTTACTCGCGGACTAGCGGGAGAATCACGAACACCGGGGAGCTGTTTTTT.

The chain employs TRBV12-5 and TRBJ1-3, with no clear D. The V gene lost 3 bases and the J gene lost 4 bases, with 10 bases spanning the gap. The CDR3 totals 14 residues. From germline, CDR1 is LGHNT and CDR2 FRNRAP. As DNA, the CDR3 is TGTGCTAGTGGTTTCGGAACGGGCGGAAACACCATATATTTT. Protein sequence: CASGFGTGGNTIYF.

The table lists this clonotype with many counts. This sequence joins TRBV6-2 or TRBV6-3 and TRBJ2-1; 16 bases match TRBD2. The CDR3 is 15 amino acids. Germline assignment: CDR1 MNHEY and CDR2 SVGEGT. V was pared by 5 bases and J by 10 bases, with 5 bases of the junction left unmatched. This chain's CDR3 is CASSGTSGGAREQFF. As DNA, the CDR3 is TGTGCCAGCAGTGGGACTAGCGGGGGGGCCCGGGAGCAGTTCTTC.

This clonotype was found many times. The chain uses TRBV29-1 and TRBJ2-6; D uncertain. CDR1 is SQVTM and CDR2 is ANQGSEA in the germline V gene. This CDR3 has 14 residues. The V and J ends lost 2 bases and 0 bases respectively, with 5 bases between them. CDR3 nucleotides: TGCAGCGTTGAACCCTACTCTGGGGCCAACGTCCTGACTTTC. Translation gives CSVEPYSGANVLTF.

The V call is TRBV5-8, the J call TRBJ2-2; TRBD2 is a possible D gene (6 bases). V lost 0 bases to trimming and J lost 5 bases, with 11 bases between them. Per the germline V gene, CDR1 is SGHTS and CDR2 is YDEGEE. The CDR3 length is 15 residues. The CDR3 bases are TGTGCCAGCAGCTTGGTCCTGGCGGGGACCGGGGAGCTGTTTTTT. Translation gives CASSLVLAGTGELFF.

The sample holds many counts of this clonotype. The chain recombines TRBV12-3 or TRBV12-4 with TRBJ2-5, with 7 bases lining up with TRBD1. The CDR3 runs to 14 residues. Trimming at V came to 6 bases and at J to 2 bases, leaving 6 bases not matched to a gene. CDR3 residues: CASSEGTVQETQYF. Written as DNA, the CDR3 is TGTGCCAGCAGCGAAGGGACAGTGCAAGAGACCCAGTACTTC.

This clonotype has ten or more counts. In DNA form, the CDR3 reads TGCAGCGTGAACTCCGGACGTGAGGCCCAGTACTTC. This gives the protein CSVNSGREAQYF. The chain couples TRBV29-1 to TRBJ2-5; D is ambiguous. Trimming pared 6 bases from V and 9 bases from J, leaving 17 bases between. Germline assignment: CDR1 SQVTM and CDR2 ANQGSEA. The CDR3 has 12 residues.

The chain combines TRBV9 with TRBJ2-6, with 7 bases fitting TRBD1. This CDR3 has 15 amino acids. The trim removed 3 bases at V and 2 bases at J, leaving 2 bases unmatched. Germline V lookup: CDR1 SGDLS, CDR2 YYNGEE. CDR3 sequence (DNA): TGTGCCAGCAGCGCTCAGGGGGCTGGGGCCAACGTCCTGACTTTC. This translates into CASSAQGAGANVLTF.